The entry that follows covers one TCR beta chain sequence. This clonotype was seen a single time. No antigen is known for it. No per-base quality is available; no much larger clone lies one base away. Resting on one read, the evidence is weak. The TCR beta CDR3 regions were amplified from RNA transcripts. The TCR CDR3 was subjected to a first round of RT-PCR using the HTBI primer set and the Qiagen OneStep RT-PCR kit. A second multiplex PCR round built the libraries, followed by size selection and purification. The libraries were sequenced on an Illumina HiSeq2000 using paired-end 100 bp reads. The authors' pipeline ran thus. SOAPnuke was used to process the raw data, removing reads that contained adapters or uncalled bases, had a mean Phred below 15, or lacked an exact match to the constant primer or identifier. High-quality paired reads were merged using COPE v1.2.5, and each unique nucleotide sequence was defined as a clonotype. MiTCR v1.1 was used to align the clonotypes against IMGT TRBV, TRBD and TRBJ reference segments. The analysis was restricted to V-J combinations with a frequency above 0.0001, which together covered 99.2% of the repertoires. A TCS score was defined as the ratio of F50 (clonal expansion) to E x V (chaos), with BLOSUM62-based TCRdist applied between CDR3 peptides within each V-J. Welch's t-statistics and random forest reduced several hundred V-J features to some 14, which were used in a naive Bayes classifier (R e1071). Using fastp at Q25 and MiXCR, TCRdb reprocessed the public reads and kept productive beta chains. Every entry covers one CDR3 protein and lists the most common genes and DNA from its rows. For this entry, the V and J calls and clone size follow TCRdb and not the study's own pipeline. For this sample the table gives about 480,000 distinct CDR3 sequences, of which around an eighth were detected only once. The biggest ten clones account for around a sixth of the sample.

This entry is derived from a study of T cells in Graves' hyperthyroidism and ophthalmopathy (dated by TCRdb to between 2018 and 2020). Broadly, across the study: Peripheral blood was sampled at the time of initial diagnosis, prior to any treatment. To identify TCR V-J signatures that set the groups apart, the researchers used a discovery cohort of more than 95 patients, made up of roughly 45 with Graves' ophthalmopathy and some 58 with stable Graves' hyperthyroidism. An independent validation cohort of around 19 hyperthyroidism patients and approximately 16 patients who later progressed to ophthalmopathy tested prospective prediction of ophthalmopathy. According to the paper, TCR Vbeta CDR3 sequencing was carried out on about 140 peripheral blood samples, which came from 40 to 45 ophthalmopathy, approximately 78 hyperthyroidism and around 17 progressor patients. For training and testing, the approximately 92 patients in the discovery cohort were randomly divided in a 7:3 ratio. Thyroid tissue and blood T-cell repertoires from over 5 Graves' hyperthyroidism patients were also compared in the study. Once sampling was done, hyperthyroidism patients were given methimazole at a starting dose of 30 mg daily, whereas ophthalmopathy patients were given high-dose intravenous methylprednisolone.

Trimming costs V 1 base and J 4 bases, and their ends lie 11 bases apart. According to the germline V gene, CDR1 reads SGHTA and CDR2 reads FQGNSA. From the cysteine through the phenylalanine, the CDR3 covers 14 amino acids. The sequence is cut down to CDR3 DNA, 42 bases in frame from base 1. Study-wide findings and limitations: In validation, the model predicted progression to ophthalmopathy with 65% to 71% sensitivity and 72% to 85% specificity, a median of about 6 months before onset. No statistical method was used to fix the sample size in advance, and group allocation was not hidden from the investigators. Blood samples also contained most of the expanded thyroid clonotypes (frequency above 0.001), which suggests that blood repertoires may reflect thyroid immune responses. Ophthalmopathy was separated from stable hyperthyroidism by a 13 V-J signature model, with over 85% sensitivity and roughly 81% specificity obtained in cross-validation and 80%/75% obtained in testing.

A patient counted as having stable Graves' hyperthyroidism if no progression to ophthalmopathy occurred over 18 months of follow-up. Hyperthyroidism patients were newly diagnosed, had a disease duration of under 2 months, and were aged 18 to 65 years. Any patient with an uncontrolled infection, another autoimmune disease, pregnancy or lactation was excluded. Diagnoses relied on clinical symptoms, serum thyroxine and TRAb, thyroid ultrasound and orbital computed tomography. PBMCs were separated from over 9 ml of fresh peripheral blood using Ficoll-Paque density gradient centrifugation. Total RNA was extracted using Trizol reagent, and RNA quality was assessed on an Agilent 2100 Bioanalyzer.

In this chain, TRBV7-2 is recombined with TRBJ2-7; a confident D gene designation cannot be given. The receptor was isolated from a woman between 18 and 29 years old with Graves' hyperthyroidism. Sequenced: blood. The nucleotide sequence reads as follows: TGTGCCAGCAGCTTAGTTCCCCGTGGGTACGAGCAGTACTTC. This sequence encodes CASSLVPRGYEQYF.